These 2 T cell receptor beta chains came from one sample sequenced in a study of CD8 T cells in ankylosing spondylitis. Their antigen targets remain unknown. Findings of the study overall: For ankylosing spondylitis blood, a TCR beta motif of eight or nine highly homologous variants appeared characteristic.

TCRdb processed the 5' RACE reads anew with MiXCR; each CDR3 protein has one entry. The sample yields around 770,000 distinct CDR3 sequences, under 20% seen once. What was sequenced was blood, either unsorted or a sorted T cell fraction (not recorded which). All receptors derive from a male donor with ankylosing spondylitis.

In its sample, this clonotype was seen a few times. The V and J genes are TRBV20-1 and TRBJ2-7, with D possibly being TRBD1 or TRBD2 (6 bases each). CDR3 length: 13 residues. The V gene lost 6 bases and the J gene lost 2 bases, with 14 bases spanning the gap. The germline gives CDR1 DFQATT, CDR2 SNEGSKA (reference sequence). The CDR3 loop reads CSAPGDSAYEQYF. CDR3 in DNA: TGCAGTGCCCCAGGGGACTCGGCCTACGAGCAGTACTTC.

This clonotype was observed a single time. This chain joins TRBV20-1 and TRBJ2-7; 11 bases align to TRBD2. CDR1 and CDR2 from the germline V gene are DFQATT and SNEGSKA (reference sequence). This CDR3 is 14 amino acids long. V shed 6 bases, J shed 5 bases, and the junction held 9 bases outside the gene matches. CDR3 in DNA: TGCAGTGCCAAGGTGGGACTAGCGGAAGACGAGCAGTACTTC. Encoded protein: CSAKVGLAEDEQYF.